The 14 T cell receptor beta chains listed next were all sequenced from one sample in a study of blood T cell repertoires in COVID-19. Profiled with immunoSEQ multiplex PCR; TCRdb holds only in-frame clones, not every one. The sample includes around 100,000 clones, 75% to 90% seen only once; the top ten take around 5.5%. Source material: peripheral blood. The receptors here all came from a woman aged 55 to 70 with COVID-19, enrolled during active disease.

The chain has TRBV6-5 and TRBJ1-4; no firm D call. CDR1 and CDR2 from the germline V gene are MNHEY and SVGAGI. The CDR3 spans 11 residues. V lost 6 bases to trimming and J lost 4 bases, with 3 bases between them. The CDR3 coding sequence is TGTGCCAGCAGCGTTAATGAAAAACTGTTTTTT. It is translated as CASSVNEKLFF.

This rearrangement joins TRBV2 to TRBJ1-3; D call uncertain. The CDR3 length is 14 residues. V was shortened by 11 bases and J by 0 bases, with 14 bases between the two germline ends. CDR1 and CDR2 from the germline V gene are SNHLY and FYNNEI. The CDR3 region has the DNA TGTGCCGGCCGGACGGGAATCTCTGGAAACACCATATATTTT. It codes for CAGRTGISGNTIYF.

The chain uses TRBV5-5 and TRBJ1-2; a possible D gene is TRBD1 (5 bases). CDR3 size: 14 residues. Trimming took off 0 bases at V and 5 bases at J, with 11 bases between the two ends. Germline loops: CDR1 SGHKS, CDR2 YYEKEE (reference sequence). The CDR3 is CASSLAAGLYGYTF. CDR3 bases: TGTGCCAGCAGCTTGGCAGCAGGGTTGTATGGCTACACCTTC.

The count of this clone is one. This chain links TRBV7-2 with TRBJ1-3; D is undetermined. V was clipped by 5 bases and J by 0 bases, with 11 bases between them. Looked up from germline, CDR1 is SGHTA and CDR2 is FQGNSA. CDR3 size: 15 residues. The CDR3 protein is CASSPWATSGNTIYF. The CDR3 coding sequence is TGTGCCAGCAGCCCGTGGGCCACCTCTGGAAACACCATATATTTT.

The rearrangement joins TRBV4-2 to TRBJ2-7, with TRBD2 matching over 7 bases. CDR1 is LGHNA, CDR2 YNFKEQ, per germline. The ends lost 5 bases at V and 0 bases at J; junction bases unmatched: 13. The CDR3 has 17 amino acids. For the CDR3, the DNA is TGTGCCAGCAGCATCCCACTCGGGTCGGGAGGCTCCTACGAGCAGTACTTC. This gives the protein CASSIPLGSGGSYEQYF.

The chain is built from TRBV6-4 and TRBJ1-6, with D maybe TRBD1 (6 bases). V lost 2 bases and J 9 bases, leaving 20 bases between the germline ends. CDR3 length: 17 residues. CDR1 and CDR2 (germline): MRHNA, SNTAGT. The CDR3 is CASSDPRLRRGISPLHF. CDR3 sequence (DNA): TGTGCCAGCAGTGACCCCCGGCTCCGCAGGGGTATTTCACCCCTCCACTTT.

This clone was recorded only once. The chain recombines TRBV29-1 with TRBJ2-4; D remains unclear. Per germline, CDR1 SQVTM and CDR2 ANQGSEA. The CDR3 totals 11 residues. V was cut by 5 bases and J by 1 base, with 3 bases left in between. CDR3 DNA: TGCAGCGTTCGGGCCAAAAACATTCAGTACTTC. This gives the protein CSVRAKNIQYF. Combining the CDR3 with reference TRBV29-1 and TRBJ2-4 gives the whole variable domain SAVISQKPSRDICQRGTSLTIQCQVDSQVTMMFWYRQQPGQSLTLIATANQGSEATYESGFVIDKFPISRPNLTFSTLTVSNMSPEDSSIYLCSVRAKNIQYFGAGTRLSVL.

This clone was counted only a few times. The V call is TRBV7-2, the J call TRBJ1-5; the D is unclear. This CDR3 is built from 17 residues. Germline CDR1 is SGHTA and CDR2 is FQGNSA. The V end was cut by 1 base, the J end by 5 bases, with 18 bases between. The CDR3 coding sequence is TGTGCCAGCAGCTTAGTGAGTGTTGCCGTGGGAGATCAGCCCCAGCATTTT. It translates to CASSLVSVAVGDQPQHF. The whole variable domain, filled in from reference TRBV7-2 and TRBJ1-5, reads GAGVSQSPSNKVTEKGKDVELRCDPISGHTALYWYRQSLGQGLEFLIYFQGNSAPDKSGLPSDRFSAERTGGSVSTLTIQRTQQEDSAVYLCASSLVSVAVGDQPQHFGDGTRLSIL.

The rearrangement joins TRBV12-3 or TRBV12-4 to TRBJ1-2, with D possibly being TRBD1 (6 bases). The CDR3 runs to 13 residues. The germline V and J ends were trimmed by 1 base and 8 bases, with 11 bases remaining between them. CDR3 nucleotide sequence: TGTGCCAGCAGTTTAGGGGGGCGCCGGGGCTACACCTTC. It yields the protein CASSLGGRRGYTF.

A note on this clone: Its ends do not fully match the called genes, so a read error is possible. This chain uses TRBV7-2 with TRBJ2-3, with 12 bases identical to TRBD2. Germline loops: CDR1 SGHTA, CDR2 FQGNSA. The length of the CDR3 is 13 residues. CDR3 sequence (DNA): TGTGCCAGCGGTCCCAGACTAGCGGGGGCCCCCCATTTT. Translating it yields CASGPRLAGAPHF.

The V gene is TRBV6-6, the J gene TRBJ1-5, with D possibly matching TRBD1 (5 bases). This CDR3 has 13 residues. Germline CDR1 reads MNHNY; CDR2 reads SVGAGI (reference sequence). Trimming removed 7 bases at V and 4 bases at J, with 11 bases between. The chain's CDR3 is CASTTQGNQPQHF. The DNA for the CDR3 is TGTGCCAGCACCACCCAGGGAAATCAGCCCCAGCATTTT.

CDR3 sequence: CASSLGPSWVKSYTF. The CDR3 DNA reads TGTGCCAGCAGTTTGGGGCCCTCTTGGGTCAAAAGCTACACCTTC. This sequence joins TRBV27 and TRBJ1-2; TRBD1 is a possible D gene (5 bases). Between the trimmed V and J ends, which lost 3 bases and 9 bases, there was a span of 20 bases. The CDR3 sequence is 15 residues long. CDR1 is MNHEY, CDR2 SMNVEV, per germline (reference sequence).

This chain connects TRBV7-7 to TRBJ2-2; a possible D gene is TRBD1 (5 bases). In germline, CDR1 is SSHAT, CDR2 FNYEAQ (reference sequence). V lost 6 bases and J 2 bases, leaving 10 bases between the germline ends. The CDR3 covers 14 residues. Written as DNA, the CDR3 is TGTGCCAGCAGGCCGACAGACAACACCGGGGAGCTGTTTTTT. Translated: CASRPTDNTGELFF.

The J gene is TRBJ1-4, the V gene TRBV21-1. TRBV21-1 is a recognized pseudogene. The CDR3 runs 18 residues. CDR3 in amino acids: CASSKMGRTSRTNEKLFF. The CDR3 DNA reads as TGTGCCAGCAGCAAAATGGGGAGGACATCCAGAACTAATGAAAAACTGTTTTTT.